The rows below give T cell receptor beta chains drawn from one sample of a study of blood T cell repertoires in COVID-19. Profiling relied on immunoSEQ multiplex PCR, and the TCRdb table lists in-frame clones only, not all of them. The sample holds under 350,000 clones, 90% seen once. Material for sequencing was peripheral blood. The receptors originated from a woman aged 25 to 39 with COVID-19, enrolled during active disease. Both conserved end residues are part of each CDR3. A D gene is named only where the DNA matches it firmly. Clone size is not always given. Where it is, it says once, few, many or a class for expanded clones.

cdr3_nt cdr3_aa clone_size v_call d_call j_call
TGCGCCAGCAGCTTGGAACAAACGAACACCGGGGAGCTGTTTTTT CASSLEQTNTGELFF NA TRBV5-1 NA TRBJ2-2
TGTGCCAGCAGTCCGATTAGCGGGAGAGGGGAGACCCAGTACTTC CASSPISGRGETQYF NA TRBV6-5 TRBD2 TRBJ2-5
TGTGCCAGCAGTTTAAGATCAGGGGTCGGCTACACCTTC CASSLRSGVGYTF NA TRBV28 NA TRBJ1-2
TGCGCCAGCAGAGGACAGGGGCATCAGCCCCAGCATTTT CASRGQGHQPQHF once TRBV10-2 TRBD1 TRBJ1-5
TGTGCCAGCAGTGGCAACGGGGGAGGGCCGACCGGGGAGCTGTTTTTT CASSGNGGGPTGELFF NA TRBV6-1 TRBD2 TRBJ2-2
TGCGCCAGCAGCCAAGATTACTACAATGAGCAGTTCTTC CASSQDYYNEQFF NA TRBV4-3 NA TRBJ2-1
TGTGCCGGGGAGGATCGGGGGTTCGGAGCATACTGTAATTCACCCCTCCACTTT CAGEDRGFGAYCNSPLHF NA TRBV21-1 NA TRBJ1-6
TGTGCCAGCAGTCTAAGCTCCTACAATGAGCAGTTCTTC CASSLSSYNEQFF NA TRBV27 NA TRBJ2-1
TGTGCCAGCAGCTTTAGCGGGAGGACCTCCTACGAGCAGTACTTC CASSFSGRTSYEQYF NA TRBV13 TRBD2 TRBJ2-7
TGTGCCAGCACGCCTAGACAGGGTATGAACACTGAAGCTTTCTTT CASTPRQGMNTEAFF NA TRBV2 TRBD1 TRBJ1-1
TGTGCCAGCAGTTGGCGACAGACCCCTTCTGGAAACACCATATATTTT CASSWRQTPSGNTIYF NA TRBV27 NA TRBJ1-3
TGCGCCAGCTCGGAGGAGGTAGACGGTGAGCAGTTCTTC CASSEEVDGEQFF NA TRBV10-1 NA TRBJ2-1
TGTGCCAGCAGTCGAGACATAGAAGCTTTCTTT CASSRDIEAFF NA TRBV13 NA TRBJ1-1
TGTGCCAGCAGGGAGAGGGGGACCTTAGATTCACCCCTCCACTTT CASRERGTLDSPLHF few TRBV6-6 NA TRBJ1-6
TGTGCCAGCAGCTTTGGACATGACAATGAGCAGTTCTTC CASSFGHDNEQFF NA TRBV11-1 NA TRBJ2-1
TGTGCCAGCAGTGCGACAGTAATGAACACTGAAGCTTTCTTT CASSATVMNTEAFF NA TRBV6-6 NA TRBJ1-1
TGTGCCAGCAGCCAATCTCCATCGTTCGGAGCTTTCTTT CASSQSPSFGAFF NA TRBV4-2 NA TRBJ1-1
TGTGCCAGCAGCGCTGGACAGGGGCGGGAGACCCAGTACTTC CASSAGQGRETQYF NA TRBV7-9 TRBD1 TRBJ2-5
TGTGCCACCAGCAAGGGACAGGCAACCTACGAGCAGTACTTC CATSKGQATYEQYF NA TRBV15 TRBD1 TRBJ2-7
TGTGCCTGGAGTGTTGCCAGGGCCGGCACCGGGGAGCTGTTTTTT CAWSVARAGTGELFF NA TRBV30 NA TRBJ2-2
TGCGCCAGCAGCCAGGGGACTAGCGGGTACAATGAGCAGTTCTTC CASSQGTSGYNEQFF NA TRBV4-1 TRBD2 TRBJ2-1
TGTGCCAGCAGTCGACAGCTCTACTACGAGCAGTACTTC CASSRQLYYEQYF NA TRBV6-2/TRBV6-3 NA TRBJ2-7
TGTGCCAGCAGCTTTGGACAGACTGAAGCTTTCTTT CASSFGQTEAFF NA TRBV3-1/TRBV3-2 NA TRBJ1-1
TGTGCCAGCACGGGGTCCCGAGGGTACGAGCAGTACTTC CASTGSRGYEQYF NA TRBV6-5 NA TRBJ2-7